Listed below are T cell receptor beta chains from one sample, sequenced in a study of blood T cells in healthy people across ages. TCRdb reprocessed the 5' RACE reads with MiXCR, giving one entry per CDR3 protein. The sample comprises hundreds of thousands of distinct CDR3 sequences, 32% of which are singletons, and roughly 15% rests with the top ten. The sequencing input was blood. The source is an elderly woman in good health. Both conserved end residues are part of each CDR3. The D gene is left open where the match is weak. Clone size, where shown, is once, few, many, or a class for clones that have expanded.

size	V	D	J	DNA	CDR3
NA	TRBV5-1	TRBD1	TRBJ2-1	TGCGCCAGCAGACCCAATACAGGGGGGCATGAGCAGTTCTTC	CASRPNTGGHEQFF
many	TRBV7-2	TRBD1	TRBJ2-5	TGTGCCAGCAGCTCGTACGGGACAGGTCAAGAGACCCAGTACTTC	CASSSYGTGQETQYF
many	TRBV25-1	TRBD2	TRBJ2-7	TGTGCCAGCAGTGCGCCCCCCGGCGGGGGGTGGGAACGGCAGTACTTC	CASSAPPGGGWERQYF
NA	TRBV6-1	NA	TRBJ1-1	TGTGCCAGCAGCTTAGCCAGCAGGGCTTTCTTT	CASSLASRAFF
NA	TRBV30	NA	TRBJ1-2	TGTGCCTGGAGGACAAAGGGGACAAATGGCTACACCTTC	CAWRTKGTNGYTF
many	TRBV4-1	TRBD2	TRBJ2-7	TGCGCCAGCAGCCAACGTACCGGGACTAGCGGGGGGGCTTTATACGAGCAGTACTTC	CASSQRTGTSGGALYEQYF
many	TRBV4-3	TRBD2	TRBJ2-3	TGCGCCAGCAGCCAGACTAGCGGCACAGATACGCAGTATTTT	CASSQTSGTDTQYF
NA	TRBV29-1	NA	TRBJ2-1	TGCAGCGCCAGACCTGGGACTTCTAGGCGGGGGAAGGGGGATGAGCAGTTCTTC	CSARPGTSRRGKGDEQFF
many	TRBV5-5	TRBD2	TRBJ2-5	TGTGCCAGCAGCTTCTTGCTAGCGGGGGGGCAGGACCAGTACTTC	CASSFLLAGGQDQYF
NA	TRBV20-1	TRBD2	TRBJ2-5	TGCAGTGCTATCGGGACTAGCGGGGGGGATGGCCAAGAGACCCAGTACTTC	CSAIGTSGGDGQETQYF
many	TRBV20-1	TRBD1	TRBJ2-2	TGCAGTGCTTTAATCGGGCAGGGGGTCACGACCGGGGAGCTGTTTTTT	CSALIGQGVTTGELFF
few	TRBV11-1	TRBD2	TRBJ2-1	TGTGCCAGCAGTGCCATCGGGGGGACTAGCGGGTATCCCATGTATGCTGATGAGCAGTTCTTC	CASSAIGGTSGYPMYADEQFF
NA	TRBV10-3	NA	TRBJ2-7	TGTGCCATCAGTGCACGGACAGTGGCTGACGAGCAGTACTTC	CAISARTVADEQYF